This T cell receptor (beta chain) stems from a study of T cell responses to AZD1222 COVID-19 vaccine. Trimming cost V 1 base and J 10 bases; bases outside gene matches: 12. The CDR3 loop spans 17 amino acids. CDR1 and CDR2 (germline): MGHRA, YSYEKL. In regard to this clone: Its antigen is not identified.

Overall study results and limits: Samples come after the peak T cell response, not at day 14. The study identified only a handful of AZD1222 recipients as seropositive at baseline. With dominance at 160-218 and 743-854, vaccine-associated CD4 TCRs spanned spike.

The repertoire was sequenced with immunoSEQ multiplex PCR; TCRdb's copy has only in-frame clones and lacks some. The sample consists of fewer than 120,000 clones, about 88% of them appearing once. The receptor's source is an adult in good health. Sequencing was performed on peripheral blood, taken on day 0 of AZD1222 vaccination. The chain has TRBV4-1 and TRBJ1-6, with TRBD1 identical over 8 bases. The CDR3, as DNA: TGCGCCAGCAGCCAAGGGCCCGGACAGGGAGAAGGCTCACCCCTCCACTTT. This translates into CASSQGPGQGEGSPLHF.